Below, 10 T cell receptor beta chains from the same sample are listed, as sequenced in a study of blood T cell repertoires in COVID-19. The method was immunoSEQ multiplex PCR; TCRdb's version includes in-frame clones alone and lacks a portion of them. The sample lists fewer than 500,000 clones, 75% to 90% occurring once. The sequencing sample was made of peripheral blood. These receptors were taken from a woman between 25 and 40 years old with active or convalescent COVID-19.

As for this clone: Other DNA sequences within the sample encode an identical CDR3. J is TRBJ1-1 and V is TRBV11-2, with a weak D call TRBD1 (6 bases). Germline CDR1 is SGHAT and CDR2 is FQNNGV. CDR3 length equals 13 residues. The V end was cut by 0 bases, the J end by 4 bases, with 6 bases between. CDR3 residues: CASSLDRGTEAFF. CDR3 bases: TGTGCCAGCAGCTTAGACAGGGGCACTGAAGCTTTCTTT.

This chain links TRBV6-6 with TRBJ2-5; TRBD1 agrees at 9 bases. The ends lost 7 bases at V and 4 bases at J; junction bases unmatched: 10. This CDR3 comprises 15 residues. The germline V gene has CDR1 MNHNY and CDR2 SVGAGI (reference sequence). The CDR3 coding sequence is TGTGCCAGCAATGACCGGGACAGGGCGGCAGAGACCCAGTACTTC. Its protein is CASNDRDRAAETQYF.

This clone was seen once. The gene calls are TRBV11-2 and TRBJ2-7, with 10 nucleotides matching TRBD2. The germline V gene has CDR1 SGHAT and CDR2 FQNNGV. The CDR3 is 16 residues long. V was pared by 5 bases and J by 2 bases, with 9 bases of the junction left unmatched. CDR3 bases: TGTGCCAGCAGCCTCCTTCCCGGGACTAGCGCCTACGAGCAGTACTTC. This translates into CASSLLPGTSAYEQYF.

The CDR3 protein is CASSLRGWREGLYEQYF. CDR3 nucleotides: TGTGCCAGCAGCTTAAGGGGATGGCGGGAGGGCCTCTACGAGCAGTACTTC. V gene TRBV7-2 combines with J gene TRBJ2-7; 9 bases align to TRBD2. Germline V gene sequence: CDR1 SGHTA, CDR2 FQGNSA. Losses at the gene ends were 2 bases for V and 3 bases for J; bases not matched to a gene: 11. CDR3 length: 17 residues.

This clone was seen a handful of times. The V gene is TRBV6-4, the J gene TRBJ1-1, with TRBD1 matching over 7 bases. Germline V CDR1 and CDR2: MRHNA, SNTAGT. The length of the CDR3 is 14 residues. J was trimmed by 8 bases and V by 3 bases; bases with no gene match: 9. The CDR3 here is CASSERGTAIEAFF. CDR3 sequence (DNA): TGTGCCAGCAGTGAACGGGGGACAGCTATCGAAGCTTTCTTT.

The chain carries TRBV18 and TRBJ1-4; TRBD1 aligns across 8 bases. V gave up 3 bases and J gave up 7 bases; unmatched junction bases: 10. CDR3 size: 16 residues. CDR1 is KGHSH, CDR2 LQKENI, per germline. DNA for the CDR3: TGTGCCAGCTCACCCGGACAGGGCCAACGGGGTGAAAAACTGTTTTTT. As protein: CASSPGQGQRGEKLFF.

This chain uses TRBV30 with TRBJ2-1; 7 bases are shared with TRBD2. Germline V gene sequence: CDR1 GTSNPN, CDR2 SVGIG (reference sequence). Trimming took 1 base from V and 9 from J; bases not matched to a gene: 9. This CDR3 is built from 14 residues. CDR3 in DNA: TGTGCCTGGAGTGGTGCGGGGGTTGGGGGTGAGCAGTTCTTC. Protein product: CAWSGAGVGGEQFF.

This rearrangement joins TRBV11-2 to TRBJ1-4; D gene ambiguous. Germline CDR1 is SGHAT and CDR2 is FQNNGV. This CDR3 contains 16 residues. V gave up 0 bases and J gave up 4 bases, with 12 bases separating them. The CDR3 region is CASSLDTWGGNEKLFF. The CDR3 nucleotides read TGTGCCAGCAGCTTAGATACGTGGGGAGGTAATGAAAAACTGTTTTTT.

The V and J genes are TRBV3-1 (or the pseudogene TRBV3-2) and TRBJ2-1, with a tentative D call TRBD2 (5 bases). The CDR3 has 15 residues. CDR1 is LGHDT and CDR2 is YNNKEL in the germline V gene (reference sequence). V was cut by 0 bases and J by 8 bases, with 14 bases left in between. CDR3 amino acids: CASSQDEGLGDEQFF. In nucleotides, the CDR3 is TGTGCCAGCAGCCAAGATGAGGGTTTGGGCGATGAGCAGTTCTTC.

In nucleotides, the CDR3 is TGTGCCAGCAGCAAAGCGCCCAGCGGGAGAATGGGGGATGAGCAGTTCTTC. Protein sequence: CASSKAPSGRMGDEQFF. The chain combines TRBV21-1 with TRBJ2-1; the D call TRBD2 from the table was never checked on the DNA. TRBV21-1 corresponds to a pseudogene. This CDR3 is built from 17 residues.